This T cell receptor beta chain came from a study of shared clonotypes between healthy human individuals. Worth noting for this clone: What it binds is unknown.

Clones were sequenced by immunoSEQ multiplex PCR, and TCRdb holds only the in-frame ones, with some missing. This table holds about 2.1 million clones, around 93% found once. General study findings and limits: Rarefaction showed sorted-subset sequencing was incomplete despite large depth. Clonotypes shared by all four sorted-subset donors had higher generation probabilities than non-shared clonotypes.

The CDR3 has 16 residues. Naive-designated CD8 cells lacked CD45RO, were positively enriched for CCR7, and omitted terminally differentiated effector memory CD45RA+ cells. Everyone who donated was a Caucasian adult who lived in Nashville, Tennessee. The sample comprised naive CD8+ T cells from PBMCs. This sequence was found in a man younger than 30 in good health. Some clones in this sample may be carry-over from other donors' samples. V is TRBV21-1 and J is TRBJ1-1; the DNA was not compared with TRBD1, the D call given in the table. TRBV21-1 is described as a pseudogene. The chain's CDR3 is CASSKWTAKPNTEAFF. In DNA form, the CDR3 reads TGTGCCAGCAGCAAATGGACAGCTAAGCCGAACACTGAAGCTTTCTTT.